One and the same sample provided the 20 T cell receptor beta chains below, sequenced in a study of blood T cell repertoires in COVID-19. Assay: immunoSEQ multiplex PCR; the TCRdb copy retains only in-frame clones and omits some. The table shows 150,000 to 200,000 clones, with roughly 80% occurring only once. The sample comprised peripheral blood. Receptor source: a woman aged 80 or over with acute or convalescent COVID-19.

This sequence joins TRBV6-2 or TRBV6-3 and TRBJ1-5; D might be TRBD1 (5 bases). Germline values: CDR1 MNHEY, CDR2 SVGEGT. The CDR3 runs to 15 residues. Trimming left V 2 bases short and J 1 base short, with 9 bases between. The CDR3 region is CASSYRGWSNQPQHF. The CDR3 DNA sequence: TGTGCCAGCAGTTACAGGGGTTGGAGCAATCAGCCCCAGCATTTT.

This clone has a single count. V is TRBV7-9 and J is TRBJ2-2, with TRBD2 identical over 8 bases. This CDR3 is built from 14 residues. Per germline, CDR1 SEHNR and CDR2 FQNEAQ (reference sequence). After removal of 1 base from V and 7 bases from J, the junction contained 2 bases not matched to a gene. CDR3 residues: CASSLGLANGELFF. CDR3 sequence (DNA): TGTGCCAGCAGCTTAGGACTAGCGAACGGGGAGCTGTTTTTT.

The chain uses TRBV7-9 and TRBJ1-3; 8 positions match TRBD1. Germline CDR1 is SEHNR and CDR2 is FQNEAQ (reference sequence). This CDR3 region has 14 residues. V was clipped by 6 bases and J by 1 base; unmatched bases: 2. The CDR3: CASRRQGSGNTIYF. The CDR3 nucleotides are TGTGCCAGCAGGCGACAGGGGTCTGGAAACACCATATATTTT. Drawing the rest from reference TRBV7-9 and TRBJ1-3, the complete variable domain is DTGVSQNPRHKITKRGQNVTFRCDPISEHNRLYWYRQTLGQGPEFLTYFQNEAQLEKSRLLSDRFSAERPKGSFSTLEIQRTEQGDSAMYLCASRRQGSGNTIYFGEGSWLTVV.

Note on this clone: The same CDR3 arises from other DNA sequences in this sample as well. CDR3 in DNA: TGTGCCAGCAGCCCGAGGGGGCGGGGGGGGTCTTACGAGCAGTACTTC. Amino acids: CASSPRGRGGSYEQYF. The V gene is TRBV11-2, the J gene TRBJ2-7, with 9 bases fitting TRBD2. V gave up 5 bases and J gave up 4 bases; unmatched junction bases: 12. The CDR3 runs 16 residues. Germline-derived CDR1 and CDR2 are SGHAT and FQNNGV.

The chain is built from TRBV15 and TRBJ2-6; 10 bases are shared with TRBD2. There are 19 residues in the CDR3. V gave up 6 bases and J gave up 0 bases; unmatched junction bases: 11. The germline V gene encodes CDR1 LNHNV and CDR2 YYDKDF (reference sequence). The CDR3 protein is CATSLTGTSVFSGANVLTF. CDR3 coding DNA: TGTGCCACCAGTTTAACCGGGACTAGCGTATTCTCTGGGGCCAACGTCCTGACTTTC.

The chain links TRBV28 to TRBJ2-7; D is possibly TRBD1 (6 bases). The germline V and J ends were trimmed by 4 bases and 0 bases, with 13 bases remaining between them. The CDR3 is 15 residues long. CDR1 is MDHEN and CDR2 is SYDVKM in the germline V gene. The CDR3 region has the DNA TGTGCCAGCAGTTCGGTACAGGGACCCTCCTACGAGCAGTACTTC. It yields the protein CASSSVQGPSYEQYF.

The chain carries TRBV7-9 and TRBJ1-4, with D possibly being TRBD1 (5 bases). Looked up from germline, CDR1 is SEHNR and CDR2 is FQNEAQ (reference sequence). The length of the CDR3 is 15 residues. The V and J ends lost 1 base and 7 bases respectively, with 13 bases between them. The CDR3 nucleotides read TGTGCCAGCAGCTTAGAAAGGCAGGGTGGTGAAAAACTGTTTTTT. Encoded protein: CASSLERQGGEKLFF.

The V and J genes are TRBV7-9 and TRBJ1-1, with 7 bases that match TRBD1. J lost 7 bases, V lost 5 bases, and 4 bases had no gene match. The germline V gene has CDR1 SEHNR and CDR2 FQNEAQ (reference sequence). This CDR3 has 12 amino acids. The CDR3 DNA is TGTGCCAGCAGCCGTACAGGGGATGAAGCTTTCTTT. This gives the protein CASSRTGDEAFF.

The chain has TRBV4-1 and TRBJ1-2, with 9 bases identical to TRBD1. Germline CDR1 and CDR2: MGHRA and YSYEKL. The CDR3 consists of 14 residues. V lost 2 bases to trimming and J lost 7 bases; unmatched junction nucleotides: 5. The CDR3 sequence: CASSQTGGGGGYTF. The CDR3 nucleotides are TGCGCCAGCAGCCAAACAGGGGGCGGAGGTGGCTACACCTTC.

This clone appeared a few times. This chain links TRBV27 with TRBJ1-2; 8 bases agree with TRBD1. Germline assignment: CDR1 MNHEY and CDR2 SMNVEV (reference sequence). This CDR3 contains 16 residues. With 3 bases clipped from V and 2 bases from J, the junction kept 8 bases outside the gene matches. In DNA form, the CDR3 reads TGTGCCAGCAGTTTTTTCGGACACAGGGGGAACTATGGCTACACCTTC. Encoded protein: CASSFFGHRGNYGYTF.

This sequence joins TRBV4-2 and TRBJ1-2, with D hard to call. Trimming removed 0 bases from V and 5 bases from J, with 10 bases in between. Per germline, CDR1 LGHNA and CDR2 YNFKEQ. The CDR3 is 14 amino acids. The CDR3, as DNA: TGTGCCAGCAGCCAAGATGCGGCAGTTTATGGCTACACCTTC. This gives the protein CASSQDAAVYGYTF.

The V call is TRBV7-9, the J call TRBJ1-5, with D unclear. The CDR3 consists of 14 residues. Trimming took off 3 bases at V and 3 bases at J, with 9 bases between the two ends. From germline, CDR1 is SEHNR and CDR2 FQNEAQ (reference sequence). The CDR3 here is CASSFSRHNQPQHF. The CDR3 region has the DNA TGTGCCAGCAGCTTCTCCAGGCACAATCAGCCCCAGCATTTT.

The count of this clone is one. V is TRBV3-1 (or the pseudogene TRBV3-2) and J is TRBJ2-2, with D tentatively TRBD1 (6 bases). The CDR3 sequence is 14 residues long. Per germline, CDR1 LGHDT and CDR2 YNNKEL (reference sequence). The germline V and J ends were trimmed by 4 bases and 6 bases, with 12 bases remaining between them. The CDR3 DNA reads TGTGCCAGCAGCCCGGGGACACCCGCCGGGGAGCTGTTTTTT. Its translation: CASSPGTPAGELFF.

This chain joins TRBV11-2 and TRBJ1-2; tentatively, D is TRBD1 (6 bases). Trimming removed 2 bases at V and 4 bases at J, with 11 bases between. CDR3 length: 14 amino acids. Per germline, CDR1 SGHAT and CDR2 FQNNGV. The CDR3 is CASSLSQGSYGYTF. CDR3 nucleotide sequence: TGTGCCAGCAGCTTAAGTCAGGGGAGCTATGGCTACACCTTC.

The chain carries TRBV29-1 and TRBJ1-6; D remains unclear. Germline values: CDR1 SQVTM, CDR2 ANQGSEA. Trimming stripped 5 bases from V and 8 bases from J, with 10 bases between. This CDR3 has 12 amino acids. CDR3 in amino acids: CSVQHGDSPLHF. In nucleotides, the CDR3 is TGCAGCGTTCAACACGGAGATTCACCCCTCCACTTT.

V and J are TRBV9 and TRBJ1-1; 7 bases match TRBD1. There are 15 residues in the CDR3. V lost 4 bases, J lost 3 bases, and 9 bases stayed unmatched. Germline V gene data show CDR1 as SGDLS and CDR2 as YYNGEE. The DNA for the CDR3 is TGTGCCAGCAGCCCCTGGGACAGACTGTACACTGAAGCTTTCTTT. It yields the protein CASSPWDRLYTEAFF.

The DNA of the CDR3 is TGTGCCAGCAGCCAAGATCGCTCAGGTGAGCAGTTCTTC. Translation: CASSQDRSGEQFF. This chain joins TRBV4-2 and TRBJ2-1; D unresolved. Germline CDR1 and CDR2: LGHNA and YNFKEQ. This CDR3 region has 13 residues. The V end was cut by 0 bases, the J end by 9 bases, with 9 bases between.

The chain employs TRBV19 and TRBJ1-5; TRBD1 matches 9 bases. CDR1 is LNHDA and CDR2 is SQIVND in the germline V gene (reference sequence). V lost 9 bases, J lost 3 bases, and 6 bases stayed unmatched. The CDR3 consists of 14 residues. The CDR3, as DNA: TGTGCCAGGACAGGGGGGACCGTCAATCAGCCCCAGCATTTT. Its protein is CARTGGTVNQPQHF. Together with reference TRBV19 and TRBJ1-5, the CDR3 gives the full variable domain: DGGITQSPKYLFRKEGQNVTLSCEQNLNHDAMYWYRQDPGQGLRLIYYSQIVNDFQKGDIAEGYSVSREKKESFPLTVTSAQKNPTAFYLCARTGGTVNQPQHFGDGTRLSIL.

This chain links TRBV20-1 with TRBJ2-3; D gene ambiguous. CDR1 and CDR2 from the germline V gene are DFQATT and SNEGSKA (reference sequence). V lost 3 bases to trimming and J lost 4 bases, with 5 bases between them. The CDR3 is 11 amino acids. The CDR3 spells CSASVADTQYF. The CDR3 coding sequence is TGCAGTGCTAGCGTAGCAGATACGCAGTATTTT.

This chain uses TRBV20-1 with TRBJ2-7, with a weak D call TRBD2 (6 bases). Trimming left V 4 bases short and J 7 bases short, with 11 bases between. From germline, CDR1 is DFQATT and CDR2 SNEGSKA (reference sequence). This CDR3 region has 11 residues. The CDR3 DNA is TGCAGTGCTACGGAGAGCGGGGAGCAGTACTTC. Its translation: CSATESGEQYF.